These T cell receptor beta chains were read from a single sample in a study of blood T cell dynamics during melanoma immunotherapy. The data were produced by immunoSEQ multiplex PCR, yet TCRdb's version contains in-frame clones alone and is incomplete. The table lists about 12,000 clones, over 75% of them singletons. This material consisted of blood, taken from a patient treated with checkpoint blockade. These receptor sequences come from a human donor with melanoma. CDR3s include the opening cysteine and the closing phenylalanine or tryptophan. Fields, in order: V gene, CDR3 length, D gene, J gene, clone size, CDR3 DNA, CDR3 protein. A D gene is named only where the DNA matches it firmly. Where a row states a size, it is once, few, many or the class of an expanded clone; other rows omit it.

TRBV5-1	14	TRBD1	TRBJ2-5	-	TGCGCCAGCAGCCGGCTGACAGGGATGGAGACCCAGTACTTC	CASSRLTGMETQYF
TRBV7-8	15	-	TRBJ2-7	-	TGTGCCAGCAGCTTAGCGAGGATTCTCCCCTACGAGCAGTACTTC	CASSLARILPYEQYF
TRBV9	16	TRBD1	TRBJ2-5	-	TGTGCCAGCAGCGGGGGCCCCGGGACAGGGGAAGAGACCCAGTACTTC	CASSGGPGTGEETQYF
TRBV27	13	TRBD1	TRBJ1-1	-	TGTGCCAGCAGTCAGAGGGGGCACACTGAAGCTTTCTTT	CASSQRGHTEAFF
TRBV7-9	13	-	TRBJ2-1	once	TGTGCCAGCAGCTCCCAGGGAAACAATGAGCAGTTCTTC	CASSSQGNNEQFF
TRBV2	16	-	TRBJ2-6	once	TGTGCCAGCAGTGAAGATGGCCGCTCTGGGGCCAACGTCCTGACTTTC	CASSEDGRSGANVLTF
TRBV9	15	-	TRBJ2-3	once	TGTGCCAGCAGCGCAGACTCTCGGCATACAGATACGCAGTATTTT	CASSADSRHTDTQYF
TRBV9	16	TRBD1	TRBJ2-1	-	TGTGCCAGCAACACGGGACAGACAAGCTCCTACAATGAGCAGTTCTTC	CASNTGQTSSYNEQFF
TRBV2	18	TRBD2	TRBJ2-3	-	TGTGCCAGCAGTGAGCCCAGACTAGCGGGGGGGCGCAAGAAAACGCAGTATTTT	CASSEPRLAGGRKKTQYF
TRBV27	13	-	TRBJ2-7	once	TGTGCCAGCAGTTGGACAGCTACCTACGAGCAGTACTTC	CASSWTATYEQYF
TRBV12-5	15	TRBD1	TRBJ2-5	-	TGTGCTAGTGGTTTGGGACTGACAGGGCAAGAGACCCAGTACTTC	CASGLGLTGQETQYF
TRBV27	14	-	TRBJ1-1	few	TGTGCCAGCAGGGGTTACAGGATGAACACTGAAGCTTTCTTT	CASRGYRMNTEAFF
TRBV25-1	14	-	TRBJ2-7	-	TGTGCCAGCAGTGAAGACCTCAACTCGTACGAGCAGTACTTC	CASSEDLNSYEQYF
TRBV2	13	TRBD1	TRBJ1-4	-	TGTGCCAGCAGAACAGGGGGCGACGAAAAACTGTTTTTT	CASRTGGDEKLFF
TRBV5-1	14	-	TRBJ1-2	-	TGCGCCAGCAGCGAACTTGGGGGGGCCTATGGCTACACCTTC	CASSELGGAYGYTF
TRBV10-2	13	-	TRBJ2-1	-	TGCGCCAGCAGTGGAGTCCTAGGGGATGAGCAGTTCTTC	CASSGVLGDEQFF
TRBV27	12	-	TRBJ2-7	-	TGTGCCAGCAGTGGATGGGGGTACGAGCAGTACTTC	CASSGWGYEQYF
TRBV7-3	13	-	TRBJ2-4	-	TGTGCCAGCAGCTTAGAGGGCGGAAACATTCAGTACTTC	CASSLEGGNIQYF
TRBV23-1	12	-	TRBJ2-5	-	TGCGCCAGCACCGCCATGAGGGAGACCCAGTACTTC	CASTAMRETQYF
TRBV7-8	19	-	TRBJ2-2	-	TGTGCCAGCAGCCTCGAGCCAGGGGTTGGCGGGGGTGTAGCTGGGGAGCTGTTTTTT	CASSLEPGVGGGVAGELFF
TRBV6-5	13	-	TRBJ1-1	-	TGTGCCAGCATAGGGACTGTAATCACTGAAGCTTTCTTT	CASIGTVITEAFF
TRBV9	14	-	TRBJ2-1	-	TGTGCCAGCAGCCCCTCGACAGGATACAATGAGCAGTTCTTC	CASSPSTGYNEQFF
TRBV2	15	TRBD2	TRBJ2-3	-	TGTGCCAGCGCGACTAGCGGGGGGCTGGCAGATACGCAGTATTTT	CASATSGGLADTQYF
TRBV30	15	-	TRBJ2-7	-	TGTGCCTGGAGTCTACTAGGGGTCAACTCCTACGAGCAGTACTTC	CAWSLLGVNSYEQYF
TRBV11-2	16	-	TRBJ2-7	-	TGTGCCAGCAGGCGCGAGCGCAGGGGCTCGGCGAGCGAGCAGTACTTC	CASRRERRGSASEQYF
TRBV30	13	-	TRBJ1-1	-	TGTGCCTGGAGTTGGGCAGTGAACACTGAAGCTTTCTTT	CAWSWAVNTEAFF
TRBV11-2	14	-	TRBJ2-3	-	TGTGCCAGCCTAGACCGCTACCTCACAGATACGCAGTATTTT	CASLDRYLTDTQYF
TRBV30	13	-	TRBJ2-3	-	TGTGCCTGGAGTGAAAAGGCCACAGATACGCAGTATTTT	CAWSEKATDTQYF
TRBV6-7	12	-	TRBJ2-7	-	TGTGCCAGCAGTTACTACCTTCACGAGCAGTACTTC	CASSYYLHEQYF
TRBV10-3	15	TRBD1	TRBJ2-6	-	TGTGCCATCAGGCCGGGACAGCACTTAATAAACGTCCTGACTTTC	CAIRPGQHLINVLTF
TRBV2	13	TRBD1	TRBJ1-2	few	TGTGCCAGGGGGACAGCATACCCCTATGGCTACACCTTC	CARGTAYPYGYTF
TRBV9	13	-	TRBJ2-3	-	TGTGCCAGCAGCGTAGGGGACGGCCAAACGCAGTATTTT	CASSVGDGQTQYF
TRBV2	13	-	TRBJ1-5	-	TGTGCCAGCAGTGGTACGGGGGAACAGCCCCAGCATTTT	CASSGTGEQPQHF
TRBV5-5	15	-	TRBJ2-6	few	TGTGCCAGCAGCCTTCTCCGTGCCGGGGCCAACGTCCTGACTTTC	CASSLLRAGANVLTF
TRBV27	15	TRBD2	TRBJ2-5	-	TGTGCCAGCACCCAAGCGGGAGGGTACCAAGAGACCCAGTACTTC	CASTQAGGYQETQYF
TRBV5-4	14	-	TRBJ2-3	-	TGTGCCAGCCAGATAGCGGATCGCACAGATACGCAGTATTTT	CASQIADRTDTQYF
TRBV30	14	TRBD1	TRBJ1-2	once	TGTGCCTGGCAATCGGGACAGGGGGCATGGGGCTACACCTTC	CAWQSGQGAWGYTF
TRBV19	15	TRBD1	TRBJ1-5	-	TGTGCCAGTAGTAGACAGGGGGCCAACAATCAGCCCCAGCATTTT	CASSRQGANNQPQHF
TRBV2	13	-	TRBJ2-7	once	TGTGCCAGCATGGACTTCACCTCCTACGAGCAGTACTTC	CASMDFTSYEQYF
TRBV6-5	15	-	TRBJ2-2	-	TGTGCCAGCATGCAAGGGCAGATCAACACCGGGGAGCTGTTTTTT	CASMQGQINTGELFF
TRBV6-4	13	TRBD2	TRBJ2-1	-	TGTGCCAGCAGTACTAGCGGGAGCAATGAGCAGTTCTTC	CASSTSGSNEQFF
TRBV9	17	TRBD2	TRBJ2-3	-	TGTGCCAGCAGCAGATCAGACCGGGGACTAGCTTCAGATACGCAGTATTTT	CASSRSDRGLASDTQYF
TRBV19	15	TRBD1	TRBJ1-5	-	TGTGCCAGTAGATACGACAGGGGTCCCAATCAGCCCCAGCATTTT	CASRYDRGPNQPQHF
TRBV11-2	15	-	TRBJ2-5	-	TGTGCCAGCAGCCCATCGGGACTCGCGTTGGAGACCCAGTACTTC	CASSPSGLALETQYF
TRBV28	14	-	TRBJ1-2	-	TGTGCCAGCAGTTTATCCCAGGACACAGATGGCTACACCTTC	CASSLSQDTDGYTF
TRBV25-1	11	-	TRBJ1-1	once	TGTGCCAGCAGTGAGCACACTGAAGCTTTCTTT	CASSEHTEAFF
TRBV4-2	14	-	TRBJ2-4	-	TGTGCCAGCAGCCAAGACGGTAGCGGAAACATTCAGTACTTC	CASSQDGSGNIQYF
TRBV30	13	TRBD1	TRBJ1-2	-	TGTGCCTGGCTTGACAGGGCTCCACTTGGCTACACCTTC	CAWLDRAPLGYTF
TRBV7-2	16	-	TRBJ2-5	-	TGTGCCAGCAGCTTAGTATCAGGGCCCAGGGGAGAGACCCAGTACTTC	CASSLVSGPRGETQYF
TRBV7-3	14	-	TRBJ2-2	-	TGTGCCAGCAGCCCCTCTGGGCGGATAGGGGAGCTGTTTTTT	CASSPSGRIGELFF
TRBV14	13	-	TRBJ1-2	-	TGTGCCAGCAGCTACACGAAGGGCTATGGCTACACCTTC	CASSYTKGYGYTF
TRBV7-2	14	-	TRBJ1-2	once	TGTGCCAGCAGCTCAGGAGTCGTGGGTGATGGCTACACCTTC	CASSSGVVGDGYTF
TRBV2	14	TRBD1	TRBJ1-2	-	TGTGCCAGCAAACCGACAGGGACAAACTATGGCTACACCTTC	CASKPTGTNYGYTF
TRBV7-3	14	TRBD1	TRBJ2-2	-	TGTGCCAGCAGTTCTGACAGGGCAACCGGGGAGCTGTTTTTT	CASSSDRATGELFF